The 5 T cell receptor beta chains listed next were all sequenced from one sample in a study of TIL therapy for anti-PD-1-resistant metastatic lung cancer. The libraries were made with immunoSEQ v3. Data came from immunoSEQ multiplex PCR; TCRdb stores just in-frame clones and leaves some out. The data contain under 35,000 clones, about 70% of them singletons. Time point specified: pre-treatment sample, taken before nivolumab and TIL therapy. The input for sequencing was blood, taken at baseline. Every receptor here comes from a woman aged 25-85 years with non-small cell lung cancer.

This clone was counted a single time. The chain couples TRBV10-2 to TRBJ1-4, with D unclear. Germline CDR1 and CDR2: WSHSY and SAAADI. The CDR3 is made up of 15 amino acids. V was trimmed by 8 bases and J by 0 bases, leaving 13 bases between them. The CDR3 region is CASVDTRTTNEKLFF. The CDR3 DNA follows: TGCGCCAGCGTCGACACCCGAACAACTAATGAAAAACTGTTTTTT.

J is TRBJ1-5 and V is TRBV7-2; no clear D gene. Germline loops: CDR1 SGHTA, CDR2 FQGNSA. Trimming took 2 bases from V and 4 from J, leaving 12 bases between them. The CDR3 sequence is 15 residues long. As DNA, the CDR3 is TGTGCCAGCAGCTTATCTGGGATGGAAAATCAGCCCCAGCATTTT. Translation: CASSLSGMENQPQHF. Together with reference TRBV7-2 and TRBJ1-5, the CDR3 gives the full variable domain: GAGVSQSPSNKVTEKGKDVELRCDPISGHTALYWYRQSLGQGLEFLIYFQGNSAPDKSGLPSDRFSAERTGGSVSTLTIQRTQQEDSAVYLCASSLSGMENQPQHFGDGTRLSIL.

The chain recombines TRBV30 with TRBJ2-7; TRBD1 matches at 9 bases. CDR1 GTSNPN and CDR2 SVGIG come from the germline V gene (reference sequence). CDR3 length: 15 amino acids. V lost 3 bases and J lost 0; bases outside the gene matches: 6. CDR3 DNA: TGTGCCTGGAGCAAGGGACAGGGTCCCTCCTACGAGCAGTACTTC. This sequence encodes CAWSKGQGPSYEQYF.

V is TRBV10-1 and J is TRBJ2-5; a possible D gene is TRBD2 (5 bases). CDR1 and CDR2 from the germline V gene are WNHNN and SYGVQD (reference sequence). Trimming removed 4 bases at V and 1 base at J, with 7 bases between. This CDR3 region has 13 residues. The CDR3 DNA reads as TGCGCCAGCAGTGCCGGGATCCAAGAGACCCAGTACTTC. Translated, it gives CASSAGIQETQYF.

This sequence joins TRBV6-5 and TRBJ2-5, with D possibly TRBD2 on 6 matching bases. The CDR3 consists of 14 residues. V was cut by 5 bases and J by 1 base, with 11 bases left in between. Looked up from germline, CDR1 is MNHEY and CDR2 is SVGAGI. The CDR3 spells CASSRHGSQETQYF. CDR3 nucleotide sequence: TGTGCCAGCAGTCGTCACGGGAGCCAAGAGACCCAGTACTTC.